The clone carrying this T cell receptor beta chain showed up just once. The antigen is undetermined. The method was immunoSEQ multiplex PCR; TCRdb's version includes in-frame clones alone and lacks a portion of them. The profile shows about 71,000 clones, 90% to 95% of them singletons. This entry comes from a study of OX40 agonist ivuxolimab in advanced cancers. Points from the study as a whole: There were also nonresponders showing low normalized T-cell clonal expansion. Averaged across samples, CD8+ T cells carried more expanded clones than CD4+ did.

The germline V gene encodes CDR1 LGHNA and CDR2 YSLEER. This CDR3 region has 13 residues. The germline V and J ends were trimmed by 10 bases and 3 bases, with 15 bases remaining between them. The specimen was CD4+ or CD8+ T cells sorted from blood, collected in a trial of the OX40 agonist ivuxolimab. The chain combines TRBV4-3 with TRBJ1-2; maybe TRBD1 (5 bases). The receptor comes from an adult with an advanced solid tumor such as melanoma, head and neck, liver or kidney cancer. The CDR3 coding sequence is TGCGCCACTAGGGAGGGGTCCGACTATGGCTACACCTTC. Translation: CATREGSDYGYTF.